This T cell receptor beta chain was retrieved from a study of blood T cell repertoires in COVID-19. The overall study: Some COVID-19 samples were acute and others convalescent; all came from the United States, Italy and Spain.

The CDR3 is 12 residues long. The V gene lost 5 bases and the J gene lost 2 bases, with 7 bases spanning the gap. The germline V gene encodes CDR1 LGHDT and CDR2 YNNKEL (reference sequence). Original methodology: Nucleated cell counts were estimated from reference gene primer amplification. The table came from immunoSEQ multiplex PCR; TCRdb's copy has only in-frame clones and leaves some out. The V and J calls and clone size come from that table; D and trimming were worked out from the DNA. Of tens of thousands of clones listed, roughly 86% are singletons. It was during active infection that Seattle patients were enrolled and then longitudinally followed.

Source material: peripheral blood. The origin of this receptor is a man aged 35-49 years with COVID-19, enrolled during active disease. J is TRBJ2-7 and V is TRBV3-1 (or the pseudogene TRBV3-2); D unresolved. CDR3: CASSARPYEQYF. The CDR3 DNA follows: TGTGCCAGCAGCGCGAGGCCCTACGAGCAGTACTTC.